This T cell receptor (beta chain) was captured in a study of T cell responses to AZD1222 COVID-19 vaccine. The study, taken as a whole, reports: Repertoire collection took place solely once the T cell response had peaked. Females made up more of the donors, who were largely white British, and clonal diversity may have come out too low.

The CDR3 sequence is 12 residues long. Deletions cut 7 bases from V and 10 bases from J, with 11 bases between. CDR1 and CDR2 (germline): MNHEY, SMNVEV (reference sequence). Generated by immunoSEQ multiplex PCR, the TCRdb table keeps only in-frame clones and is missing some. The repertoire holds 83,000 or so clones, around nine tenths seen once, with approximately 4.5% in the top ten. For this clone: Its cognate antigen is unknown.

The sample in question was peripheral blood, obtained on day 0 of MenACWY control vaccination. The source is an adult in good health. The chain employs TRBV27 and TRBJ1-6; a weak D match, TRBD1 (6 bases). As DNA, the CDR3 is TGTGCCAGCACCACAGGGATCTCACCCCTCCACTTT. Residues: CASTTGISPLHF.